This passage covers 14 T cell receptor beta chains from one sample sequenced in a study of T-cell reconstitution after alpha-beta-depleted transplantation in children. The TCRbeta library incorporated unique molecular identifiers. TCRdb analysed the PCR reads with MiXCR anew, one entry per CDR3 protein. The data show approximately 590,000 distinct CDR3 sequences, with about 11% seen just once and approximately 4.1% held by the top ten. Sequenced material: PBMCs from the stem cell graft donor, taken from the stem cell graft. These receptors came from a human donor who donated a stem cell graft to a child with acute myeloid leukemia.

The rearrangement uses TRBV6-1 and TRBJ2-2, with TRBD2 identical over 10 bases. The CDR3 contains 17 residues. V was pared by 6 bases and J by 8 bases, with 15 bases of the junction left unmatched. CDR1 is MNHNS, CDR2 SASEGT, per germline. The CDR3: CASRRPLAGEGVGELFF. The DNA for the CDR3 is TGTGCCAGCAGGCGACCTCTAGCGGGAGAAGGAGTGGGGGAGCTGTTTTTT.

At least ten counts were recorded for this clonotype. The chain joins TRBV10-3 to TRBJ1-6; tentatively, D is TRBD1 (5 bases). The CDR3 loop spans 15 amino acids. V was shortened by 2 bases and J by 10 bases, with 15 bases between the two germline ends. The V gene's germline CDR1 is ENHRY and CDR2 SYGVKD. The CDR3 region is CAISEMVGTGSPLHF. The CDR3 DNA reads as TGTGCCATCAGTGAGATGGTGGGGACGGGATCACCCCTCCACTTT.

The J gene is TRBJ2-7, the V gene TRBV24-1; tentatively, D is TRBD1 or TRBD2 (5 bases each). The germline V and J ends were trimmed by 5 bases and 4 bases, with 17 bases remaining between them. The CDR3 has 15 amino acids. Germline V lookup: CDR1 KGHDR, CDR2 SFDVKD. For the CDR3, the DNA is TGTGCCACCAGTGGGCAGGGCACCGGAGGTTACGAGCAGTACTTC. Amino acids: CATSGQGTGGYEQYF.

This clonotype has only a few counts. CDR3 in amino acids: CASSRVRYQETQYF. In DNA form, the CDR3 reads TGTGCCAGCAGTCGAGTACGGTACCAAGAGACCCAGTACTTC. J is TRBJ2-5 and V is TRBV6-1; D call uncertain. The V and J ends lost 5 bases and 0 bases respectively, with 10 bases between them. Germline V gives CDR1 MNHNS, CDR2 SASEGT. This CDR3 has 14 residues.

This clonotype was counted at least ten times. The gene calls are TRBV20-1 and TRBJ2-1, with D hard to call. Germline V CDR1 and CDR2: DFQATT, SNEGSKA (reference sequence). The CDR3 is 14 residues long. V was pared by 5 bases and J by 3 bases, with 14 bases between. CDR3 residues: CSAAAAPHYNEQFF. Written as DNA, the CDR3 is TGCAGTGCTGCGGCGGCGCCCCACTACAATGAGCAGTTCTTC.

This clonotype was counted only a few times. The V call is TRBV4-2, the J call TRBJ2-1, with 7 positions matching TRBD2. V lost 1 base to trimming and J lost 7 bases; unmatched junction nucleotides: 7. The CDR3 spans 15 residues. Germline assignment: CDR1 LGHNA and CDR2 YNFKEQ. The DNA for the CDR3 is TGTGCCAGCAGCCAAGGACTTGTACTAGCGAATGAGCAGTTCTTC. Its protein is CASSQGLVLANEQFF.

The chain joins TRBV20-1 to TRBJ1-3, with D possibly matching TRBD1 (5 bases). The CDR3 loop spans 15 amino acids. Germline V gene sequence: CDR1 DFQATT, CDR2 SNEGSKA (reference sequence). V lost 4 bases and J lost 2, with 15 bases in between. The CDR3 is CSATFGTGTGNTIYF. In DNA, the CDR3 is TGCAGTGCTACGTTTGGGACGGGAACTGGAAACACCATATATTTT.

In its sample, this clonotype was seen a few times. The rearrangement uses TRBV15 and TRBJ2-1, with 10 nucleotides matching TRBD2. Germline V lookup: CDR1 LNHNV, CDR2 YYDKDF (reference sequence). The V gene end was trimmed by 0 bases and the J gene end by 9 bases; junction bases not matched to a gene: 11. This CDR3 comprises 17 residues. The DNA for the CDR3 is TGTGCCACCAGCAGAGATGGGATAGCGGGAGGTCTCGGTGAGCAGTTCTTC. It encodes CATSRDGIAGGLGEQFF.

V and J are TRBV11-1 and TRBJ2-7; 7 nucleotides agree with TRBD1. V shed 5 bases, J shed 5 bases, and the junction held 21 bases outside the gene matches. The germline V gene has CDR1 SGHAT and CDR2 FQDESV (reference sequence). The CDR3 spans 18 residues. The CDR3 nucleotides are TGTGCCAGCAGCGGGTCGGACAGGATAGTTTTTCAGAGCCACGAGCAGTACTTC. This encodes CASSGSDRIVFQSHEQYF.

The chain is built from TRBV27 and TRBJ2-2; TRBD1 or TRBD2 may be the D gene (5 bases each). The CDR3 is 17 amino acids. Trimming stripped 5 bases from V and 5 bases from J, with 21 bases between. The germline V gene has CDR1 MNHEY and CDR2 SMNVEV (reference sequence). The CDR3 nucleotides read TGTGCCAGCAGTCCCACCCCAGGGACCCTATGGACCGGGGAGCTGTTTTTT. It specifies CASSPTPGTLWTGELFF.

This clonotype has a count of ten or more. The chain uses TRBV15 and TRBJ2-1, with a weak D call TRBD1 (5 bases). The CDR3 is 16 residues long. Deletions cut 0 bases from V and 10 bases from J, with 19 bases between. Germline V gives CDR1 LNHNV, CDR2 YYDKDF (reference sequence). DNA for the CDR3: TGTGCCACCAGCAGAGAAGGGGCAGGTGATACAAGGGAGCAGTTCTTC. It encodes CATSREGAGDTREQFF.

The chain's CDR3 is CASGRDRGSYNEQFF. The CDR3 DNA reads as TGTGCCAGCGGCCGGGACAGGGGATCCTACAATGAGCAGTTCTTC. The chain couples TRBV6-2 or TRBV6-3 to TRBJ2-1; TRBD1 matches at 10 bases. Trimming removed 8 bases from V and 1 base from J; junction bases left unmatched: 5. CDR1 is MNHEY and CDR2 is SVGEGT in the germline V gene. The CDR3 extends over 15 amino acids.

In this sample, this clonotype turned up many times. The chain couples TRBV5-1 to TRBJ2-1; D gene ambiguous. V was trimmed by 2 bases and J by 6 bases, leaving 9 bases between them. This CDR3 has 13 residues. Germline V gene sequence: CDR1 SGHRS, CDR2 YFSETQ. CDR3 sequence: CASSLSVTNEQFF. The CDR3 coding sequence is TGCGCCAGCAGCTTATCAGTCACCAATGAGCAGTTCTTC.

This clonotype was seen many times. The chain employs TRBV5-1 and TRBJ1-1, with TRBD1 matching over 7 bases. CDR1 is SGHRS, CDR2 YFSETQ, per germline. CDR3 length: 14 amino acids. The trim removed 2 bases at V and 7 bases at J, leaving 8 bases unmatched. CDR3 DNA: TGCGCCAGCAGCTTAGAGGGGGCGGTCCGTGAAGCTTTCTTT. Its translation is CASSLEGAVREAFF.